The clone carrying this T cell receptor (beta chain) has a count of ten or more. Its antigen is still unknown. This sample is drawn from a study of T-cell reconstitution after alpha-beta-depleted transplantation in children. Preparation of the TCRbeta library involved a method that used unique molecular identifiers. TCRdb processed the PCR reads anew with MiXCR; each CDR3 protein has one entry. The sample has a few hundred thousand distinct CDR3 sequences, 11% seen once. Study results and caveats: Surviving recipient T cells and thymic progenitors underlay high day-60 TCRbeta diversity in some patients. Where alpha-beta T cells came from about two months after transplant was reportedly several hundred expanded graft clones. A year post-transplant, T-cell counts and diversity derived mostly from newly produced T cells.

The clonotype originates from a male patient aged 2 to 10 who had a stem cell transplant for chronic granulomatous disease, so the T cells may come from the graft donor. The specimen was peripheral blood, collected 180 days after TCRalphabeta/CD19-depleted stem cell transplant.

The CDR3 sequence is CASSRNRDRVRGNIQYF. In DNA, the CDR3 is TGTGCCAGCAGCCGAAACCGGGACAGGGTACGTGGAAACATTCAGTACTTC. The V and J genes are TRBV7-9 and TRBJ2-4; 9 nucleotides align to TRBD1. The V gene end was trimmed by 5 bases and the J gene end by 6 bases; junction bases not matched to a gene: 14. The CDR3 length is 17 residues. Germline CDR1 is SEHNR and CDR2 is FQNEAQ (reference sequence).